The rows below give T cell receptor beta chains drawn from one sample of a study of patients and donors after allogeneic stem cell transplantation. TCRdb recomputed calls from the RT-PCR reads with MiXCR, one row per CDR3 protein. The sample holds fewer than 75,000 distinct CDR3 sequences, about an eighth seen once. The sequenced sample consisted of blood, either unsorted or a sorted T cell fraction (not recorded which). Every receptor here comes from a human donor who was either an allogeneic HSCT recipient or a stem cell or donor lymphocyte infusion donor (not recorded which). It is not recorded whose cells these are; they may come from a transplant donor. Both conserved end residues are part of each CDR3. A D gene is named only where the DNA matches it firmly. Clone size appears in some rows only: once, few, many, or a class for an expanded clone.

DNA	CDR3	length	size	D	V	J
TGCAGTGCCACCCGGGACCGAAGCACAGATACGCAGTATTTT	CSATRDRSTDTQYF	14	many	.	TRBV20-1	TRBJ2-3
TGCAGCGTTGAAGATTTGGGGGCGCGCGGCTATGGCTACACCTTC	CSVEDLGARGYGYTF	15	many	.	TRBV29-1	TRBJ1-2
TGTGCCAGCAGCTTATTCGGGACTAGTACCGGGGAGCTGTTTTTT	CASSLFGTSTGELFF	15	.	TRBD2	TRBV7-6	TRBJ2-2
TGTGCCAGCAGCCGCTCGAGAAGCTCCTACAATGAGCAGTTCTTC	CASSRSRSSYNEQFF	15	few	.	TRBV3-1	TRBJ2-1
TGTGCCAGCAGCTTTGGGAATGTGACACCCCCCTACAATGAGCAGTTCTTC	CASSFGNVTPPYNEQFF	17	few	.	TRBV5-5	TRBJ2-1
TGTGCCAGCAGCACCCCATCGACACATCAGCCGGAGACCCAGTACTTC	CASSTPSTHQPETQYF	16	.	.	TRBV7-9	TRBJ2-5
TGCGCCAGCAGCTGGTTAGCGGGAAGCTACAATGAGCAGTTCTTC	CASSWLAGSYNEQFF	15	.	TRBD2	TRBV5-1	TRBJ2-1
TGTGCCAGCAGCTTAGCGGGCTCCTACAATGAGCAGTTCTTC	CASSLAGSYNEQFF	14	many	.	TRBV7-2	TRBJ2-1
TGTGCCAGCAGCTCAGGAGGGGGCCGCTACGAGCAGTACTTC	CASSSGGGRYEQYF	14	few	.	TRBV27	TRBJ2-7
TGTGCCAGCAGCGCGACAGTACTCTCCTACGAGCAGTACTTC	CASSATVLSYEQYF	14	.	.	TRBV7-9	TRBJ2-7
TGTGCCAGCAGCTGGGGACAGATCTACGAGCAGTACTTC	CASSWGQIYEQYF	13	.	TRBD1	TRBV27	TRBJ2-7
TGTGCCAGCAGCTCATATCCGGGACTAGCGGGTGCGAACACCGGGGAGCTGTTTTTT	CASSSYPGLAGANTGELFF	19	.	TRBD2	TRBV9	TRBJ2-2
TGTGCCAGCAGTCCCCCGGGGGGGAACACTGAAGCTTTCTTT	CASSPPGGNTEAFF	14	many	.	TRBV25-1	TRBJ1-1
TGTGCCAGCAGCTTAAGGCCGGCCAGGGACAGCCTAGCGGAGTACGAGCAGTACTTC	CASSLRPARDSLAEYEQYF	19	few	.	TRBV7-9	TRBJ2-7
TGTGCCAGCAGTGAAAGGGGGACAGCCTATCAGCCCCAGCATTTT	CASSERGTAYQPQHF	15	few	TRBD1	TRBV6-1	TRBJ1-5
TGCAGTGCTAGCCGCGGACAGACCCCAAGCGAAAACATTCAGTACTTC	CSASRGQTPSENIQYF	16	few	.	TRBV20-1	TRBJ2-4
TGTGCCAGCAGCCTACATATCGAGTACGAGCAGTACTTC	CASSLHIEYEQYF	13	few	.	TRBV6-5	TRBJ2-7
TGTGCCAGCAGTCTCATAGCGGGAGTCTACGAGCAGTACTTC	CASSLIAGVYEQYF	14	.	TRBD2	TRBV27	TRBJ2-7
TGTGCCAGCAGTCTGAGCGGGAGAGCCGTAGAGACCCAGTACTTC	CASSLSGRAVETQYF	15	.	TRBD2	TRBV12-3/TRBV12-4	TRBJ2-5
TGTGCCAGCAGTTTAAACACACAAATGGTAGAGCAGTACTTC	CASSLNTQMVEQYF	14	many	.	TRBV12-3/TRBV12-4	TRBJ2-7
TGTGCCAGCAGCCTCTCGGACTGGATTAGGGAGACCCAGTACTTC	CASSLSDWIRETQYF	15	few	.	TRBV3-1	TRBJ2-5
TGCGCCAGCAGCTTTACAGGGGCAAGCTCCTACGAGCAGTACTTC	CASSFTGASSYEQYF	15	.	TRBD1	TRBV5-1	TRBJ2-7
TGCGCCAGCAGCCAAAGGGACTTTAACACCGGGGAGCTGTTTTTT	CASSQRDFNTGELFF	15	.	.	TRBV4-1	TRBJ2-2
TGTGCCAGAAAATCAGGGGGCGCGGACACCATATATTTT	CARKSGGADTIYF	13	few	TRBD1	TRBV2	TRBJ1-3
TGTGCCAGCAGTTTGGTGAGGGGAGGCTATGGCTACACCTTC	CASSLVRGGYGYTF	14	many	.	TRBV27	TRBJ1-2
TGTGCCAGCAGTCCAGGGACAGGGGACGTCTATGGCTACACCTTC	CASSPGTGDVYGYTF	15	few	TRBD1	TRBV12-3/TRBV12-4	TRBJ1-2
TGCGCCAGCATCCCTACTAGCGGGAGTATCTACGAGCAGTACTTC	CASIPTSGSIYEQYF	15	few	TRBD2	TRBV5-1	TRBJ2-7
TGCAGTGCTAGTGAAATCCCGCGGAACACCATATATTTT	CSASEIPRNTIYF	13	medium-sized	.	TRBV20-1	TRBJ1-3
TGCAGTGCGCGAGACGCTGGGGCGCTGGGGAGCGATCAGCCCCAGCATTTT	CSARDAGALGSDQPQHF	17	few	.	TRBV20-1	TRBJ1-5
TGTGCCAGCAGTGAGGAAGGCACAGATACGCAGTATTTT	CASSEEGTDTQYF	13	.	.	TRBV2	TRBJ2-3
TGTGCCAGCAGTGGTGGGCAGGGAAGGGCCAAAAACATTCAGTACTTC	CASSGGQGRAKNIQYF	16	few	.	TRBV6-1	TRBJ2-4
TGTGCCAGCTCACGGGCGGAAGGGCCCTACGAGCAGTACTTC	CASSRAEGPYEQYF	14	.	.	TRBV18	TRBJ2-7
TGTGCCAGCACCTCCTTAGGACAGGGAGAAGCTTTCTTT	CASTSLGQGEAFF	13	many	TRBD1	TRBV27	TRBJ1-1
TGTGCCAGCAGTCCTCTTGTTAACTATGGCTACACCTTC	CASSPLVNYGYTF	13	medium-sized	.	TRBV6-5	TRBJ1-2
TGTGCCAGCAGTGAATTTCAGTTCAGTACCTACGAGCAGTACTTC	CASSEFQFSTYEQYF	15	.	.	TRBV25-1	TRBJ2-7
TGTGCCAGCAGCTTGAACGAATTAGCCAAAAACATTCAGTACTTC	CASSLNELAKNIQYF	15	few	.	TRBV5-6	TRBJ2-4
TGTGCCAGTGGGGGCCGAGCCCCGAACACCGGGGAGCTGTTTTTT	CASGGRAPNTGELFF	15	.	.	TRBV2	TRBJ2-2
TGTGCCAGCAGTGGGTCTTCGGCGGGAGCCCCCAATGAGCAGTTCTTC	CASSGSSAGAPNEQFF	16	.	TRBD2	TRBV12-3/TRBV12-4	TRBJ2-1
TGTGCCAGCAGCTTACACGACAGGGAGCAGAATCCTAACACTGAAGCTTTCTTT	CASSLHDREQNPNTEAFF	18	many	TRBD1	TRBV7-9	TRBJ1-1
TGTGCCAGCAGCCAAGAGACCCCGGGACTAGCTGGAGATACGCAGTATTTT	CASSQETPGLAGDTQYF	17	few	TRBD2	TRBV3-1	TRBJ2-3
TGTGCCAGCAGTTTAGACGTCGGGGGCTTCAATGAGCAGTTCTTC	CASSLDVGGFNEQFF	15	few	.	TRBV27	TRBJ2-1
TGTGCCAGCAGCATACGGACTAGCTCGAGGGAGACCCAGTACTTC	CASSIRTSSRETQYF	15	few	TRBD2	TRBV9	TRBJ2-5
TGCAGTGCGCCTAACAGCGACACTGAAGCTTTCTTT	CSAPNSDTEAFF	12	many	.	TRBV20-1	TRBJ1-1
TGTGCCAGCAGCTTTTTAGGACAGAGCAATCAGCCCCAGCATTTT	CASSFLGQSNQPQHF	15	.	.	TRBV7-8	TRBJ1-5
TGCAGTGCTAGAGGTACAGGGGGCGTATACGAGCAGTACTTC	CSARGTGGVYEQYF	14	.	TRBD1	TRBV20-1	TRBJ2-7
TGCAGTGCTAGAGCAGGACTGATGAACACTGAAGCTTTCTTT	CSARAGLMNTEAFF	14	many	.	TRBV20-1	TRBJ1-1
TGTGCCAGCAGTGAATATTGGGGCCCGACAGGAAGCTCCTACAATGAGCAGTTCTTC	CASSEYWGPTGSSYNEQFF	19	few	.	TRBV25-1	TRBJ2-1